A single sample gave rise to the 23 T cell receptor beta chains below, sequenced in a study of shared clonotypes between healthy human individuals. Only in-frame clones appear in the TCRdb table, and some are missing; sequencing was by immunoSEQ multiplex PCR. The sample holds approximately 1.5 million clones, about 98.5% seen once. Specimen: naive CD4+ T cells sorted from blood. Subset specified: CD45RA+ positively selected. The receptors stem from a young man in good health.

The J gene is TRBJ2-3, the V gene TRBV7-7, with D possibly TRBD2 on 6 matching bases. This CDR3 region has 13 residues. The V end lost 5 bases, the J end lost 6 bases, and 12 bases lay between the germline ends. Looked up from germline, CDR1 is SSHAT and CDR2 is FNYEAQ (reference sequence). CDR3 sequence reads: CASSPWGVDTQYF. The CDR3 coding sequence is TGTGCCAGCAGCCCCTGGGGGGTCGATACGCAGTATTTT.

Note on this clone: Distinct nucleotide sequences in the sample also encode this CDR3. The V and J genes are TRBV19 and TRBJ2-1; the match to TRBD2 covers 7 bases. Germline V gene sequence: CDR1 LNHDA, CDR2 SQIVND (reference sequence). The trim removed 3 bases at V and 7 bases at J, leaving 6 bases unmatched. This CDR3 has 14 amino acids. Here the CDR3 DNA reads TGTGCCAGTAGTATTGTGGGAGGGCCGAATGAGCAGTTCTTC. Encoded protein: CASSIVGGPNEQFF.

The CDR3 DNA sequence: TGTGCCAGCAGCTTACCGGGACTTCCAAAATACAATGAGCAGTTCTTC. Translated, it gives CASSLPGLPKYNEQFF. This sequence joins TRBV7-6 and TRBJ2-1; maybe TRBD2 (6 bases). Trimming took off 2 bases at V and 4 bases at J, with 15 bases between the two ends. Germline loops: CDR1 SGHVS, CDR2 FNYEAQ. The length of the CDR3 is 16 residues.

The gene calls are TRBV18 and TRBJ2-7; D might be TRBD1 or TRBD2, each matching 6 bases. The CDR3 totals 14 residues. V was shortened by 3 bases and J by 3 bases, with 12 bases between the two germline ends. Germline values: CDR1 KGHSH, CDR2 LQKENI. For the CDR3, the DNA is TGTGCCAGCTCACCGGGGGGCCGACTCTACGAGCAGTACTTC. This codes for CASSPGGRLYEQYF.

The chain links TRBV11-2 to TRBJ2-7; 9 nucleotides line up with TRBD2. CDR3 size: 16 residues. Germline CDR1 reads SGHAT; CDR2 reads FQNNGV. The ends lost 0 bases at V and 2 bases at J; junction bases unmatched: 5. CDR3 residues: CASSLDPSGATYEQYF. Written as DNA, the CDR3 is TGTGCCAGCAGCTTAGATCCTAGCGGGGCTACCTACGAGCAGTACTTC.

The J gene is TRBJ2-7, the V gene TRBV10-2; TRBD1 agrees at 7 bases. V gave up 6 bases and J gave up 0 bases; unmatched junction bases: 8. Germline V lookup: CDR1 WSHSY, CDR2 SAAADI. The CDR3 is 15 residues long. CDR3 nucleotides: TGCGCCAGCAGAGATTCGGGACAGAGCTCCTACGAGCAGTACTTC. Translated, it gives CASRDSGQSSYEQYF.

For this clone: At one end, the junction sequence differs from germline, possibly due to a read error. The chain has TRBV7-9 and TRBJ2-5; 7 bases agree with TRBD1. Germline CDR1 reads SEHNR; CDR2 reads FQNEAQ (reference sequence). The CDR3 consists of 12 residues. The CDR3 DNA is TGTGCCAGCAGCTTTAAGGGGGCCGTCGATGACTTC. Protein: CASSFKGAVDDF.

The chain combines TRBV10-1 with TRBJ1-2; D is ambiguous. The CDR3 has 14 residues. Trimming removed 3 bases from V and 5 bases from J, with 13 bases in between. Germline-derived CDR1 and CDR2 are WNHNN and SYGVQD (reference sequence). The CDR3: CASSDRGEPYGYTF. The CDR3 nucleotides are TGCGCCAGCAGTGATCGGGGAGAGCCGTATGGCTACACCTTC.

This sequence joins TRBV6-5 and TRBJ1-1; D is uncertain. The CDR3 is made up of 11 amino acids. Deletions cut 6 bases from V and 4 bases from J, with 6 bases between. Germline V gives CDR1 MNHEY, CDR2 SVGAGI. This CDR3 is CASRSITEAFF. As DNA, the CDR3 is TGTGCCAGCAGATCCATCACTGAAGCTTTCTTT.

The genes are TRBV15 and TRBJ1-5, with 9 bases matching TRBD1. The CDR3 is 18 residues long. Germline assignment: CDR1 LNHNV and CDR2 YYDKDF (reference sequence). V lost 2 bases to trimming and J lost 1 base; unmatched junction nucleotides: 9. CDR3 sequence reads: CATSRTGGRSRSNQPQHF. CDR3 coding DNA: TGTGCCACCAGCAGAACAGGGGGCAGGAGTAGAAGCAATCAGCCCCAGCATTTT.

CDR3 bases: TGTGCCAGTACGCCCAGGACAGGGGTTCGTGGCTACACCTTC. This sequence encodes CASTPRTGVRGYTF. The J gene is TRBJ1-2, the V gene TRBV19; 9 nucleotides align to TRBD1. Per germline, CDR1 LNHDA and CDR2 SQIVND (reference sequence). The CDR3 loop spans 14 amino acids. The V and J ends lost 7 bases and 7 bases, in that order; junction bases with no gene match: 10.

J is TRBJ1-4 and V is TRBV18, with TRBD1 as a possible D gene (6 bases). From germline, CDR1 is KGHSH and CDR2 LQKENI. V was clipped by 6 bases and J by 6 bases, with 14 bases between them. This CDR3 has 14 residues. The DNA of the CDR3 is TGTGCCAGCTCCAATTCGGGGGCTGATGAAAAACTGTTTTTT. It codes for CASSNSGADEKLFF.

The rearrangement uses TRBV19 and TRBJ2-1; 13 bases agree with TRBD2. Germline V lookup: CDR1 LNHDA, CDR2 SQIVND (reference sequence). The CDR3 has 16 residues. V lost 5 bases to trimming and J lost 2 bases; unmatched junction nucleotides: 3. CDR3 sequence: CASSPTSGRAYNEQFF. CDR3 sequence (DNA): TGTGCCAGTAGTCCTACTAGCGGGAGGGCCTACAATGAGCAGTTCTTC. Using reference TRBV19 and TRBJ2-1 for the parts outside the CDR3, the full variable domain is DGGITQSPKYLFRKEGQNVTLSCEQNLNHDAMYWYRQDPGQGLRLIYYSQIVNDFQKGDIAEGYSVSREKKESFPLTVTSAQKNPTAFYLCASSPTSGRAYNEQFFGPGTRLTVL.

With regard to this clone: The sample holds other DNA sequences that translate to the same CDR3. The rearrangement joins TRBV7-9 to TRBJ2-1, with TRBD2 matching over 10 bases. Germline V lookup: CDR1 SEHNR, CDR2 FQNEAQ (reference sequence). The CDR3 runs 15 residues. V gave up 4 bases and J gave up 6 bases; unmatched junction bases: 6. CDR3 amino acids: CASSSSGRAVNEQFF. In DNA, the CDR3 is TGTGCCAGCAGCTCCAGCGGGAGGGCCGTCAATGAGCAGTTCTTC.

The chain links TRBV10-3 to TRBJ1-5; TRBD1 is a possible D gene (6 bases). Trimming pared 5 bases from V and 4 bases from J, leaving 15 bases between. This CDR3 has 15 residues. Germline V gives CDR1 ENHRY, CDR2 SYGVKD. DNA of the CDR3: TGTGCCATCAGTACACTACAGGGTCGAAATCAGCCCCAGCATTTT. This encodes CAISTLQGRNQPQHF.

The CDR3 loop reads CASSQASGFNYGYTF. The CDR3 DNA is TGTGCCAGCAGCCAAGCATCCGGGTTTAACTATGGCTACACCTTC. The chain recombines TRBV14 with TRBJ1-2; D call uncertain. The V end was cut by 1 base, the J end by 1 base, with 10 bases between. The CDR3 has 15 amino acids. From germline, CDR1 is SGHDN and CDR2 FVKESK.

The chain links TRBV5-1 to TRBJ2-2; 13 bases align to TRBD2. Germline V lookup: CDR1 SGHRS, CDR2 YFSETQ. V lost 0 bases, J lost 0 bases, and 17 bases stayed unmatched. The CDR3 sequence is 23 residues long. DNA of the CDR3: TGCGCCAGCAGCTTGGTACTAGCGGGAGGGTCAGTCTGGACCTCACCGAACACCGGGGAGCTGTTTTTT. It is translated as CASSLVLAGGSVWTSPNTGELFF. Full variable domain (missing parts from reference TRBV5-1 and TRBJ2-2): KAGVTQTPRYLIKTRGQQVTLSCSPISGHRSVSWYQQTPGQGLQFLFEYFSETQRNKGNFPGRFSGRQFSNSRSEMNVSTLELGDSALYLCASSLVLAGGSVWTSPNTGELFFGEGSRLTVL.

On this clone: Within the sample, other DNA sequences also encode this same CDR3. The genes are TRBV14 and TRBJ1-1; TRBD1 might be the D (5 bases). The CDR3 extends over 14 amino acids. V was shortened by 1 base and J by 5 bases, with 11 bases between the two germline ends. Germline CDR1 reads SGHDN; CDR2 reads FVKESK. The CDR3 spells CASSQGGRGTEAFF. CDR3 coding DNA: TGTGCCAGCAGCCAAGGGGGAAGGGGTACTGAAGCTTTCTTT.

This clone was seen once. The chain combines TRBV29-1 with TRBJ2-6, with unresolved D. CDR1 and CDR2 from the germline V gene are SQVTM and ANQGSEA. The CDR3 runs to 13 residues. V gave up 4 bases and J gave up 3 bases, with 7 bases separating them. CDR3 loop: CSVGFRGANVLTF. DNA for the CDR3: TGCAGCGTTGGCTTTCGTGGGGCCAACGTCCTGACTTTC.

CDR3 bases: TGCGCCAGCAGCTTAACAGGGTTAGAGGGCTACACCTTC. Translating it yields CASSLTGLEGYTF. The chain joins TRBV5-1 to TRBJ1-2; D perhaps matches TRBD1 (6 bases). Trimming left V 2 bases short and J 8 bases short, with 13 bases between. Germline V gives CDR1 SGHRS, CDR2 YFSETQ. This CDR3 is 13 amino acids long.

V is TRBV30 and J is TRBJ2-1; 7 bases map to TRBD2. V lost 3 bases and J lost 4; bases outside the gene matches: 12. The CDR3 is 16 residues long. Germline V gene data show CDR1 as GTSNPN and CDR2 as SVGIG (reference sequence). This CDR3 is CAWRTTSAGIYNEQFF. The CDR3 DNA reads TGTGCCTGGAGGACCACTAGCGCAGGAATTTACAATGAGCAGTTCTTC.

This chain uses TRBV21-1 with TRBJ2-7; the D segment call TRBD1 is taken from the table without a DNA check. TRBV21-1 is assigned pseudogene status. CDR3 length: 16 residues. As DNA, the CDR3 is TGTGCCAGCACGCTCCCAGACAGGGGCACCGCCTACGAGCAGTACTTC. Translating gives CASTLPDRGTAYEQYF.

The genes are TRBV9 and TRBJ2-2, with TRBD2 as a possible D gene (5 bases). The CDR3 length is 14 residues. V lost 1 base and J 5 bases, leaving 9 bases between the germline ends. Germline V lookup: CDR1 SGDLS, CDR2 YYNGEE. CDR3 region: CASSVTTGTGELFF. In nucleotides, the CDR3 is TGTGCCAGCAGCGTAACTACGGGGACCGGGGAGCTGTTTTTT.